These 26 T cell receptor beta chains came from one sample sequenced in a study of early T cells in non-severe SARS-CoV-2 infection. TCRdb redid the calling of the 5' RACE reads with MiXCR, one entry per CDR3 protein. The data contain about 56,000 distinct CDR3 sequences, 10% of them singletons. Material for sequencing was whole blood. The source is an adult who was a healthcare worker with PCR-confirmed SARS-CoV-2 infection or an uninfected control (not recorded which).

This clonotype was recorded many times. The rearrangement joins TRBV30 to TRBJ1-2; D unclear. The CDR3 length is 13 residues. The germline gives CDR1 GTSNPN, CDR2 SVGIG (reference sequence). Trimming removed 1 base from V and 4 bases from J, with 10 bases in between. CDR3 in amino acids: CAWSAGNFYGYTF. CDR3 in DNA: TGTGCCTGGAGTGCCGGGAACTTCTATGGCTACACCTTC.

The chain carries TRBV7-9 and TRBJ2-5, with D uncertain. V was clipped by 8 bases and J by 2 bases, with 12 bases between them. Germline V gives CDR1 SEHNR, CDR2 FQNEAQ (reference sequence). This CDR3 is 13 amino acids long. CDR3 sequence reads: CASSPFGQETQYF. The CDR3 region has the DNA TGTGCCAGCTCCCCGTTCGGACAAGAGACCCAGTACTTC.

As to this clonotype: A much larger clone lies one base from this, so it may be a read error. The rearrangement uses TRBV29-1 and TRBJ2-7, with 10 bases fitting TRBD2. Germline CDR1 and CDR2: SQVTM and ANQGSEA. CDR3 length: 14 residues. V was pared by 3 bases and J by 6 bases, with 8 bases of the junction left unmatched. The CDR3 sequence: CSVEYSGRSGEQYF. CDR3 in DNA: TGCAGCGTTGAGTATAGCGGGAGGTCCGGCGAGCAGTACTTC.

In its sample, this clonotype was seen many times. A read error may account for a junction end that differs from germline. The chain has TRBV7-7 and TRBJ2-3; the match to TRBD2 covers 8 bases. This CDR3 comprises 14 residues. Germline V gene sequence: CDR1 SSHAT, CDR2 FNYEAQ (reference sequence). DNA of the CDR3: TGTGCTAGCAGAACTAGCGGCCTCACAGATACGCAGTATTTT. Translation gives CASRTSGLTDTQYF.

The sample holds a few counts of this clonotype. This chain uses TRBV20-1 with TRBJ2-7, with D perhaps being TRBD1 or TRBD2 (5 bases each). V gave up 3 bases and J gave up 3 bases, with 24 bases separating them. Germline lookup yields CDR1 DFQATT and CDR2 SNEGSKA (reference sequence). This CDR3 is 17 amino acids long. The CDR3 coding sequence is TGCAGTGCTAGGGGCAGGGACGCCACCAGCAGGTTCTACGAGCAGTACTTC. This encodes CSARGRDATSRFYEQYF.

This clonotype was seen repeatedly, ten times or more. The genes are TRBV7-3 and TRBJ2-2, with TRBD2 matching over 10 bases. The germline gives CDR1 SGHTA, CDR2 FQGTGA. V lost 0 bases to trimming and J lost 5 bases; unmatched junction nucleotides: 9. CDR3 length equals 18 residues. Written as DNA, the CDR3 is TGTGCCAGCAGCTTAACGAGGACTAGCGGTGGGGGTACCGGGGAGCTGTTTTTT. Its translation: CASSLTRTSGGGTGELFF.

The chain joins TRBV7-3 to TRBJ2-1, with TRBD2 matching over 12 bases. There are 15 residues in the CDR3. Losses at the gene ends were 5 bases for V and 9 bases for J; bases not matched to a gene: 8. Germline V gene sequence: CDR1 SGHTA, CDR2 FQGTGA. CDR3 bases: TGTGCCAGCAGCCCAACTAGCGGGAGGTTTGGTGAGCAGTTCTTC. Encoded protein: CASSPTSGRFGEQFF.

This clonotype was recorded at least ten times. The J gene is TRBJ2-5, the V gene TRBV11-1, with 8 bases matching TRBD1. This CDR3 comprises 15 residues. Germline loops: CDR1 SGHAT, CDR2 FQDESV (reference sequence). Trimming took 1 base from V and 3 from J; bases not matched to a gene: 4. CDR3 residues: CASSLGGQVEETQYF. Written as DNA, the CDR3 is TGTGCCAGCAGCTTAGGGGGACAGGTTGAAGAGACCCAGTACTTC.

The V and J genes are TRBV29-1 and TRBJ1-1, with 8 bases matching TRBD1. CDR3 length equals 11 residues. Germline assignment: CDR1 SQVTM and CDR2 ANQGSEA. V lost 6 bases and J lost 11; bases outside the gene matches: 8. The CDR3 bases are TGCAGCGTAGACAGGGGACAGCGGGCTTTCTTT. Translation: CSVDRGQRAFF.

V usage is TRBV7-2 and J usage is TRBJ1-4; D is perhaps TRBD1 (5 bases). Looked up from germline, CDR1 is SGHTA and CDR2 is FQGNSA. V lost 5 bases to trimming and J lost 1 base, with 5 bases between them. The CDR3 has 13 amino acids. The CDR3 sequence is CASSRGTNEKLFF. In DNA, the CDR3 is TGTGCCAGCAGCAGGGGAACTAATGAAAAACTGTTTTTT.

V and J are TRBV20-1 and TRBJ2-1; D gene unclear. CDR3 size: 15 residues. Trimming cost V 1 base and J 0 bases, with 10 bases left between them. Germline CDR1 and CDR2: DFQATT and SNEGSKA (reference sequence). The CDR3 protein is CSARGVESSYNEQFF. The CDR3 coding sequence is TGCAGTGCTAGAGGGGTGGAGAGCTCCTACAATGAGCAGTTCTTC.

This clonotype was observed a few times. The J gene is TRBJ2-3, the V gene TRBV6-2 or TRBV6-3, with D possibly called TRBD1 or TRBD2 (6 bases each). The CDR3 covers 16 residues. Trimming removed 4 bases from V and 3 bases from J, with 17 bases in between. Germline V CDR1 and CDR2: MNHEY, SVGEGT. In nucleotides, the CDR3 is TGTGCCAGCAGTTCGCCGAGCGGAGGGGGGACAGATACGCAGTATTTT. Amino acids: CASSSPSGGGTDTQYF.

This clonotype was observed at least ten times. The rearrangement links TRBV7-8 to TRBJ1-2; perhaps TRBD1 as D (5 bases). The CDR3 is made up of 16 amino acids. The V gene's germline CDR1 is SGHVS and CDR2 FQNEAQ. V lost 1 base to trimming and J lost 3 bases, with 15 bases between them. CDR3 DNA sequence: TGTGCCAGCAGCTTAGTGGGGACCAGGGCTGACTATGGCTACACCTTC. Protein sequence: CASSLVGTRADYGYTF.

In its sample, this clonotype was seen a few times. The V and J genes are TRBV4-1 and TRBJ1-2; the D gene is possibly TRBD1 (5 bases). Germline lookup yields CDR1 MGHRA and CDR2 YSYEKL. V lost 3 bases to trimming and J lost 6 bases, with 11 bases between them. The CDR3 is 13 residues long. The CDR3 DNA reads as TGCGCCAGCAGCCATTCCAGGGCTCATGGCTACACCTTC. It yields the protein CASSHSRAHGYTF.

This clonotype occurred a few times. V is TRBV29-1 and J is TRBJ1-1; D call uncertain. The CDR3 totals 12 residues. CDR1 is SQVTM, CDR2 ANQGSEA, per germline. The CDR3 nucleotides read TGCAGTTCCGGACGAATGAACACTGAAGCTTTCTTT. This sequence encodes CSSGRMNTEAFF.

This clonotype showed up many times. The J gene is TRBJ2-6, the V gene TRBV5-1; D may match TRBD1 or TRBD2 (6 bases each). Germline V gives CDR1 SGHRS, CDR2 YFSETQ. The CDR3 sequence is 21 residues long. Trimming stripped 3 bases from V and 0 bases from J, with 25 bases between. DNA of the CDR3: TGCGCCAGCAGCTCCCTCGGAGGGGGACAAAGCGTAAGCTCTGGGGCCAACGTCCTGACTTTC. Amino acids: CASSSLGGGQSVSSGANVLTF.

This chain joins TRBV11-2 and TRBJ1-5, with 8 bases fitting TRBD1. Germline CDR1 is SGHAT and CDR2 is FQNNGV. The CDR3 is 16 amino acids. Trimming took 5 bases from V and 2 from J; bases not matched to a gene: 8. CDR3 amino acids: CASSVPGGFGNQPQHF. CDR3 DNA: TGTGCCAGCAGCGTACCAGGGGGCTTTGGCAATCAGCCCCAGCATTTT.

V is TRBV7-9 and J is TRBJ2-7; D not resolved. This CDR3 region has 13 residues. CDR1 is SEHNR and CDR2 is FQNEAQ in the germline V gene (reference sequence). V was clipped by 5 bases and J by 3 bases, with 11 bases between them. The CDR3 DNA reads TGTGCCAGCAGCCCCGGGCGGCGCTACGAGCAGTACTTC. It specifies CASSPGRRYEQYF.

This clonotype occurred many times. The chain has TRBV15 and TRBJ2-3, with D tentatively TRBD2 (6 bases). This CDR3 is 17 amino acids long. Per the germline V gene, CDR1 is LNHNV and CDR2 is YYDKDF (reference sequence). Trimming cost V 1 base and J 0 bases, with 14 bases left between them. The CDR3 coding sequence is TGTGCCACCAGCAGAGGGACGGGAGTCCAGAGCACAGATACGCAGTATTTT. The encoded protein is CATSRGTGVQSTDTQYF. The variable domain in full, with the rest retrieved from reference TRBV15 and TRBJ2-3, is DAMVIQNPRYQVTQFGKPVTLSCSQTLNHNVMYWYQQKSSQAPKLLFHYYDKDFNNEADTPDNFQSRRPNTSFCFLDIRSPGLGDTAMYLCATSRGTGVQSTDTQYFGPGTRLTVL.

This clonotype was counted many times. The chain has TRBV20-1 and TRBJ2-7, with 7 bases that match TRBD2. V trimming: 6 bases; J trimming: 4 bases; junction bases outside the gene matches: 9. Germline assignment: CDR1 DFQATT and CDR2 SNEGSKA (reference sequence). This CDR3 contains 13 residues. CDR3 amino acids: CSAYLPGRYEQYF. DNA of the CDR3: TGCAGTGCGTACCTCCCCGGGAGGTACGAGCAGTACTTC.

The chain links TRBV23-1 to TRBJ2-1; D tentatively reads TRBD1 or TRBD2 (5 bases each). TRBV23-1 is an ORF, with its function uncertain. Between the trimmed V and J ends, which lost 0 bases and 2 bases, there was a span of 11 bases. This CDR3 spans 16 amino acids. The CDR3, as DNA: TGCGCCAGCAGTCAATCGGAGGCAGGGCCCTACAATGAGCAGTTCTTC. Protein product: CASSQSEAGPYNEQFF.

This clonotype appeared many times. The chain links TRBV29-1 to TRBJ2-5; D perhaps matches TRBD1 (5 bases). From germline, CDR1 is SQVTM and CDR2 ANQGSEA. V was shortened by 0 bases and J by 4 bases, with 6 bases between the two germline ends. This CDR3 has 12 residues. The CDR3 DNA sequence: TGCAGCGTTGAAGATACAGGAGAGACCCAGTACTTC. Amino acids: CSVEDTGETQYF.

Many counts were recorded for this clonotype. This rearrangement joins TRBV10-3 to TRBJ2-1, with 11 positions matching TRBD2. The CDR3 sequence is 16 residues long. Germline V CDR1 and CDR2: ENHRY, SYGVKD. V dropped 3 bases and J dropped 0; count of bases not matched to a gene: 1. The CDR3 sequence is CAISELAGASYNEQFF. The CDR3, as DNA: TGTGCCATCAGTGAACTAGCGGGAGCCTCCTACAATGAGCAGTTCTTC.

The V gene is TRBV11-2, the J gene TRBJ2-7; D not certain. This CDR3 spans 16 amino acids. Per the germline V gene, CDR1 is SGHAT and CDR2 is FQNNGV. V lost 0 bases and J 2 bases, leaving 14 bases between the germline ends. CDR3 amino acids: CASSLEGLLPAYEQYF. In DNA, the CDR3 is TGTGCCAGCAGCTTAGAGGGCCTCTTACCAGCCTACGAGCAGTACTTC.

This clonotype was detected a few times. CDR3 in DNA: TGTGCCAGCAGCCAAGACTCCGCCTACGAGCAGTACTTC. This encodes CASSQDSAYEQYF. This sequence joins TRBV3-1 and TRBJ2-7, with no clear D. Per the germline V gene, CDR1 is LGHDT and CDR2 is YNNKEL (reference sequence). This CDR3 contains 13 residues. The germline V and J ends were trimmed by 0 bases and 2 bases, with 5 bases remaining between them.

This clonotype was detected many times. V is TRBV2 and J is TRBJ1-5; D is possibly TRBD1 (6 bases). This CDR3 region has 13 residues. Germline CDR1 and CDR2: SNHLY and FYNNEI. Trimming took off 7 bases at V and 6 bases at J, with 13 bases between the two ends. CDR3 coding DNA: TGTGCCAGCAATACGGGGGCCACTCAGCCCCAGCATTTT. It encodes CASNTGATQPQHF.